Listed below are T cell receptor beta chains from one sample, sequenced in a study of liver allograft versus peripheral blood T cells. TCRdb reprocessed the reads with MiXCR, giving one entry per CDR3 protein. Of about 13,000 distinct CDR3 sequences listed, about 19% are singletons. All receptors come from a human patient who had a liver transplant. Some T cells may possibly be graft donor cells. CDR3s include the opening cysteine and the closing phenylalanine or tryptophan. The D gene is left open where the match is weak. Where a row states a size, it is once, few, many or the class of an expanded clone; other rows omit it.

abundance: medium-sized
d_gene: TRBD1
j_gene: TRBJ1-1
v_gene: TRBV18
CDR3nt: TGTGCCAGCTCACCGGACAGGGGCACTGAAGCTTTCTTT
CDR3aa: CASSPDRGTEAFF

abundance: .
d_gene: .
j_gene: TRBJ2-5
v_gene: TRBV28
CDR3nt: TGTGCCAGCAGTTCTCCAGGGTACCAAGAGACCCAGTACTTC
CDR3aa: CASSSPGYQETQYF

abundance: many
d_gene: .
j_gene: TRBJ2-7
v_gene: TRBV18
CDR3nt: TGTGCCAGCTCCCCACCCGGGACACTTGCCTCCCACGAGCAGTACTTC
CDR3aa: CASSPPGTLASHEQYF

abundance: .
d_gene: .
j_gene: TRBJ2-3
v_gene: TRBV5-5
CDR3nt: TGTGCCAGCAGCTTGTTCCTCGCCAACGGAGATACGCAGTATTTT
CDR3aa: CASSLFLANGDTQYF

abundance: .
d_gene: TRBD2
j_gene: TRBJ2-3
v_gene: TRBV24-1
CDR3nt: TGTGCCAGCAGTTTAGCGGGAGTGGTTTTCTATACGCAGTATTTT
CDR3aa: CASSLAGVVFYTQYF

abundance: many
d_gene: TRBD1
j_gene: TRBJ1-2
v_gene: TRBV28
CDR3nt: TGTGCCAGCAGTTTGTCCCGGGACAGGGCTGGCTACACCTTC
CDR3aa: CASSLSRDRAGYTF

abundance: .
d_gene: .
j_gene: TRBJ1-6
v_gene: TRBV5-4
CDR3nt: TGTGCCAGCAGCTTGGCGGGGGGTACTTATAATTCACCCCTCCACTTT
CDR3aa: CASSLAGGTYNSPLHF

abundance: medium-sized
d_gene: .
j_gene: TRBJ2-6
v_gene: TRBV6-1
CDR3nt: TGTGCCAGCCGGGGGCAGGGAGGCGCTGGGGCCAACGTCCTGACTTTC
CDR3aa: CASRGQGGAGANVLTF

abundance: many
d_gene: .
j_gene: TRBJ1-4
v_gene: TRBV19
CDR3nt: TGTGCCAGTAGACGGGGGATGTTGGAAAAACTGTTTTTT
CDR3aa: CASRRGMLEKLFF

abundance: medium-sized
d_gene: TRBD1
j_gene: TRBJ2-3
v_gene: TRBV29-1
CDR3nt: TGCAGCGCCAAAGGGGGCAGGGATATAGATACGCAGTATTTT
CDR3aa: CSAKGGRDIDTQYF

abundance: many
d_gene: .
j_gene: TRBJ1-4
v_gene: TRBV19
CDR3nt: TGTGCCAGTAGGACAACCTGGGGAAATGAAAAACTGTTTTTT
CDR3aa: CASRTTWGNEKLFF

abundance: few
d_gene: .
j_gene: TRBJ2-3
v_gene: TRBV12-3/TRBV12-4
CDR3nt: TGTGCCAGCAGTTTTCGACGGATTGGCACAGATACGCAGTATTTT
CDR3aa: CASSFRRIGTDTQYF

abundance: .
d_gene: .
j_gene: TRBJ1-5
v_gene: TRBV30
CDR3nt: TGTGCCTGGAGTGTGGATAGCAATCAGCCCCAGCATTTT
CDR3aa: CAWSVDSNQPQHF

abundance: medium-sized
d_gene: .
j_gene: TRBJ1-2
v_gene: TRBV9
CDR3nt: TGTGCCAGCAGCTATCACGCAGATACGGGACAAATCAACTATGGCTACACCTTC
CDR3aa: CASSYHADTGQINYGYTF

abundance: .
d_gene: .
j_gene: TRBJ2-1
v_gene: TRBV12-3/TRBV12-4
CDR3nt: TGTGCCAGCAGTTTATCGGGAGCGAAACCGGGGCAGTTCTTC
CDR3aa: CASSLSGAKPGQFF

abundance: many
d_gene: TRBD2
j_gene: TRBJ2-2
v_gene: TRBV7-2
CDR3nt: TGTGCCAGCAGCTCGGTAGCGGGGATCACCGGGGAGCTGTTTTTT
CDR3aa: CASSSVAGITGELFF

abundance: few
d_gene: .
j_gene: TRBJ2-1
v_gene: TRBV5-6
CDR3nt: TGTGCCAGCACTCGTCCACAGGCTTACAATGAGCAGTTCTTC
CDR3aa: CASTRPQAYNEQFF

abundance: many
d_gene: .
j_gene: TRBJ2-3
v_gene: TRBV7-2
CDR3nt: TGTGCCAGCAGTTCCCGGTGGGGGGGGGGCGATACGCAGTATTTT
CDR3aa: CASSSRWGGGDTQYF

abundance: medium-sized
d_gene: .
j_gene: TRBJ2-6
v_gene: TRBV10-3
CDR3nt: TGTGCCATCAGTGACAGGTTTTCTGGGGCCAACGTCCTGACTTTC
CDR3aa: CAISDRFSGANVLTF

abundance: medium-sized
d_gene: .
j_gene: TRBJ2-6
v_gene: TRBV19
CDR3nt: TGTGCCAGTAGTTCCTCCTCAGGGGGGGGTCCCTCTGGGGCCAACGTCCTGACTTTC
CDR3aa: CASSSSSGGGPSGANVLTF

abundance: .
d_gene: TRBD2
j_gene: TRBJ2-7
v_gene: TRBV20-1
CDR3nt: TGCAGTGCTAGGTCTTCGGCGGGAGCACCCTACGAGCAGTACTTC
CDR3aa: CSARSSAGAPYEQYF

abundance: few
d_gene: .
j_gene: TRBJ2-7
v_gene: TRBV7-2
CDR3nt: TGTGCCAGCAGCTCCCGATATACCTACGAGCAGTACTTC
CDR3aa: CASSSRYTYEQYF

abundance: few
d_gene: .
j_gene: TRBJ2-1
v_gene: TRBV12-3/TRBV12-4
CDR3nt: TGTGCCAGCAGTCCCCCACAGGGAGTTCGGGCCTACAATGAGCAGTTCTTC
CDR3aa: CASSPPQGVRAYNEQFF

abundance: once
d_gene: .
j_gene: TRBJ1-3
v_gene: TRBV5-4
CDR3nt: TGTGCCAGCAGCACGAGCCCGGGATTTACTGGAAACACCATATATTTT
CDR3aa: CASSTSPGFTGNTIYF

abundance: once
d_gene: .
j_gene: TRBJ2-5
v_gene: TRBV12-3/TRBV12-4
CDR3nt: TGTGCCAGCAGTTGGGACACAACTCTTGGGGAGACCCAGTACTTC
CDR3aa: CASSWDTTLGETQYF

abundance: medium-sized
d_gene: .
j_gene: TRBJ1-2
v_gene: TRBV29-1
CDR3nt: TGCAGCGTATCCCTGGGAGCTAACTATGGCTACACCTTC
CDR3aa: CSVSLGANYGYTF

abundance: .
d_gene: .
j_gene: TRBJ2-5
v_gene: TRBV9
CDR3nt: TGTGCCAGCAGCTCATCGGAGGGGGTTAGCGAGACCCAGTACTTC
CDR3aa: CASSSSEGVSETQYF

abundance: .
d_gene: TRBD2
j_gene: TRBJ2-7
v_gene: TRBV18
CDR3nt: TGTGCCAGCTCACCGACTAGCGGAACCTACGAGCAGTACTTC
CDR3aa: CASSPTSGTYEQYF

abundance: few
d_gene: TRBD1
j_gene: TRBJ2-7
v_gene: TRBV30
CDR3nt: TGTGCCTGGGGCGGACAGGGGAAAAACGAGCAGTACTTC
CDR3aa: CAWGGQGKNEQYF

abundance: medium-sized
d_gene: TRBD1
j_gene: TRBJ1-2
v_gene: TRBV18
CDR3nt: TGTGCCAGCTCAAGCCCGGGACAGGTGCACGGCTACACCTTC
CDR3aa: CASSSPGQVHGYTF

abundance: many
d_gene: TRBD2
j_gene: TRBJ2-1
v_gene: TRBV12-3/TRBV12-4
CDR3nt: TGTGCCAGCAGGCGGCGGACTAGCGGGTGGGGGAATGAGCAGTTCTTC
CDR3aa: CASRRRTSGWGNEQFF

abundance: few
d_gene: TRBD2
j_gene: TRBJ2-7
v_gene: TRBV7-3
CDR3nt: TGTGCCAGCAGCTTAGAAGCGGGGGTCACCGAGCAGTACTTC
CDR3aa: CASSLEAGVTEQYF

abundance: few
d_gene: TRBD1
j_gene: TRBJ1-2
v_gene: TRBV12-3/TRBV12-4
CDR3nt: TGTGCCAGCAGGCGGGACAGCGGCTATGGCTACACCTTC
CDR3aa: CASRRDSGYGYTF

abundance: once
d_gene: .
j_gene: TRBJ1-3
v_gene: TRBV20-1
CDR3nt: TGCAGTGCTAGAGATCCGACAGGCTCTGGAAACACCATATATTTT
CDR3aa: CSARDPTGSGNTIYF

abundance: many
d_gene: .
j_gene: TRBJ1-6
v_gene: TRBV30
CDR3nt: TGTGCCTGGAGTGTTCCTAATTCACCCCTCCACTTT
CDR3aa: CAWSVPNSPLHF

abundance: .
d_gene: .
j_gene: TRBJ1-1
v_gene: TRBV2
CDR3nt: TGTGCCAGCAGTACAGGGAAAGGGCTCCCTGAAGCTTTCTTT
CDR3aa: CASSTGKGLPEAFF

abundance: .
d_gene: .
j_gene: TRBJ2-1
v_gene: TRBV20-1
CDR3nt: TGCAGTGCCACGGTCGGCTCCTACAATGAGCAGTTCTTC
CDR3aa: CSATVGSYNEQFF

abundance: .
d_gene: .
j_gene: TRBJ1-2
v_gene: TRBV20-1
CDR3nt: TGCAGTGCTAGCCAGGGTTTATATGGCTACACCTTC
CDR3aa: CSASQGLYGYTF

abundance: medium-sized
d_gene: .
j_gene: TRBJ2-3
v_gene: TRBV24-1
CDR3nt: TGTGCCACCAGTGAGGCGGGACGCTTCTCAGATACGCAGTATTTT
CDR3aa: CATSEAGRFSDTQYF

abundance: many
d_gene: TRBD2
j_gene: TRBJ2-5
v_gene: TRBV19
CDR3nt: TGTGCCAGTAGTATTAGCGGGAGTGAAGAGACCCAGTACTTC
CDR3aa: CASSISGSEETQYF

abundance: many
d_gene: .
j_gene: TRBJ2-2
v_gene: TRBV6-2/TRBV6-3
CDR3nt: TGTGCCAGCAGGACCGAGTCCCGGGGTGGGGAGCTGTTTTTT
CDR3aa: CASRTESRGGELFF

abundance: .
d_gene: .
j_gene: TRBJ1-2
v_gene: TRBV12-3/TRBV12-4
CDR3nt: TGTGCCAGCAGCGCGGAGGGGTATGGCTACACCTTC
CDR3aa: CASSAEGYGYTF

abundance: medium-sized
d_gene: .
j_gene: TRBJ1-1
v_gene: TRBV6-6
CDR3nt: TGTGCCAGCAGTTCTACGAAACAGGGAGGGACTGAAGCTTTCTTT
CDR3aa: CASSSTKQGGTEAFF

abundance: few
d_gene: .
j_gene: TRBJ1-2
v_gene: TRBV30
CDR3nt: TGTGCCTGGAGTGTCTCTACCTCTAACTATGGCTACACCTTC
CDR3aa: CAWSVSTSNYGYTF

abundance: medium-sized
d_gene: .
j_gene: TRBJ1-2
v_gene: TRBV18
CDR3nt: TGTGCCAGCTCACCTTCGGATACTCGGGGCTACACCTTC
CDR3aa: CASSPSDTRGYTF

abundance: .
d_gene: TRBD1
j_gene: TRBJ1-2
v_gene: TRBV20-1
CDR3nt: TGCAGTGCTAGGAGGGCGGACAGGGTCGAAGATGGCTACACCTTC
CDR3aa: CSARRADRVEDGYTF

abundance: few
d_gene: TRBD2
j_gene: TRBJ2-5
v_gene: TRBV7-2
CDR3nt: TGTGCCAGCAGCTCCATTGCTAGGACTAGCACAGAGACCCAGTACTTC
CDR3aa: CASSSIARTSTETQYF

abundance: medium-sized
d_gene: TRBD1
j_gene: TRBJ2-3
v_gene: TRBV19
CDR3nt: TGTGCCAGTAGTACCCTAACAGGGGGCCCGTGGACAGATACGCAGTATTTT
CDR3aa: CASSTLTGGPWTDTQYF

abundance: few
d_gene: TRBD1
j_gene: TRBJ1-5
v_gene: TRBV6-1
CDR3nt: TGTGCCAGCAAGCCCGACAGGGTCGGCAGCAATCAGCCCCAGCATTTT
CDR3aa: CASKPDRVGSNQPQHF

abundance: medium-sized
d_gene: .
j_gene: TRBJ1-2
v_gene: TRBV6-1
CDR3nt: TGTGCCAGCAGTGTGCAGGACTACTCTGGCTACACCTTC
CDR3aa: CASSVQDYSGYTF

abundance: few
d_gene: .
j_gene: TRBJ1-1
v_gene: TRBV27
CDR3nt: TGTGCCAGCAGCCTGACAGAAATGAACACTGAAGCTTTCTTT
CDR3aa: CASSLTEMNTEAFF

abundance: few
d_gene: .
j_gene: TRBJ2-7
v_gene: TRBV12-3/TRBV12-4
CDR3nt: TGTGCCAGCAGTTTAAGTCAGGGCCTCCAGTACTTC
CDR3aa: CASSLSQGLQYF

abundance: many
d_gene: .
j_gene: TRBJ1-1
v_gene: TRBV5-4
CDR3nt: TGTGCCAGCAGCTTGGAGGGCAGAGTTAACACTGAAGCTTTCTTT
CDR3aa: CASSLEGRVNTEAFF

abundance: many
d_gene: .
j_gene: TRBJ2-7
v_gene: TRBV27
CDR3nt: TGTGCCAGCAGTTTACGTCAGGGGCCCTTCTACGAGCAGTACTTC
CDR3aa: CASSLRQGPFYEQYF

abundance: .
d_gene: .
j_gene: TRBJ1-1
v_gene: TRBV6-1
CDR3nt: TGTGCCAGCAGTCCACGAACTGGGCAGGTGAACACTGAAGCTTTCTTT
CDR3aa: CASSPRTGQVNTEAFF